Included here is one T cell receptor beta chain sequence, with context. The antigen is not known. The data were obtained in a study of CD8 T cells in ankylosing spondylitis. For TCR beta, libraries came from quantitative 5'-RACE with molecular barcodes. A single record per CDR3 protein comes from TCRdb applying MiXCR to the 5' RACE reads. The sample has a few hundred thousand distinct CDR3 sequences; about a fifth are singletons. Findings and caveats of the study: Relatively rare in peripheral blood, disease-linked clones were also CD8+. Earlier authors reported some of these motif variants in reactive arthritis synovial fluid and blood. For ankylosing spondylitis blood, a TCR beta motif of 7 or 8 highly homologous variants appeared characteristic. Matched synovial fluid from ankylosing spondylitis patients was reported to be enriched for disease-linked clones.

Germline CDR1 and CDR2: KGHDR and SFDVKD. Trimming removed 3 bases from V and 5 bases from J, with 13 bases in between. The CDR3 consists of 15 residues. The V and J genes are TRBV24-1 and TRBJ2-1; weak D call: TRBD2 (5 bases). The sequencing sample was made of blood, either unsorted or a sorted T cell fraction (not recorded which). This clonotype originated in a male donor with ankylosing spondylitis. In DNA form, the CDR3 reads TGTGCCACCAGTGATGGCCTTACACTAGACAATGAGCAGTTCTTC. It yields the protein CATSDGLTLDNEQFF.